Below, one TCR beta chain is given with its context. The data derive from a study of control samples from healthy donors and cancer patients. The length of the CDR3 is 13 residues. Germline CDR1 LGHDT, CDR2 YNNKEL (reference sequence). The V and J ends lost 5 bases and 8 bases, in that order; junction bases with no gene match: 3. Only in-frame clones appear in the TCRdb table, and some are missing; sequencing was by immunoSEQ multiplex PCR. Altogether 95,000 to 100,000 clones are present, around nine tenths being singletons, with the ten largest covering 7.8%. This TCR derives from a man aged 25-45 years in good health. The material sequenced was blood. The gene calls are TRBV3-1 (or the pseudogene TRBV3-2) and TRBJ1-6; 7 positions match TRBD1. The DNA for the CDR3 is TGTGCCAGCAGCGGGACAGAGGATTCACCCCTCCACTTT. Translated: CASSGTEDSPLHF.